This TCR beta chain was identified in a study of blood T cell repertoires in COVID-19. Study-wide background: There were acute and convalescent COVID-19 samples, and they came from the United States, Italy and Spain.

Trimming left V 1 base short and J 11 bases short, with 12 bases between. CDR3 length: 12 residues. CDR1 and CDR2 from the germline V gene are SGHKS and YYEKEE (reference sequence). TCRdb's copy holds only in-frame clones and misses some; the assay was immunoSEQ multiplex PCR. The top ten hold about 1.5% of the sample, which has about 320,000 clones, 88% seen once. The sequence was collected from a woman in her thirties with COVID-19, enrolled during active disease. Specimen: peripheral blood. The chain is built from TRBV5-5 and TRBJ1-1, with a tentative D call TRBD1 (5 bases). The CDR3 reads CASSLRGFGAFF. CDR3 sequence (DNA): TGTGCCAGCAGCTTGAGGGGCTTCGGTGCTTTCTTT. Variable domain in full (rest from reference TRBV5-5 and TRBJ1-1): DAGVTQSPTHLIKTRGQQVTLRCSPISGHKSVSWYQQVLGQGPQFIFQYYEKEERGRGNFPDRFSARQFPNYSSELNVNALLLGDSALYLCASSLRGFGAFFGQGTRLTVV.